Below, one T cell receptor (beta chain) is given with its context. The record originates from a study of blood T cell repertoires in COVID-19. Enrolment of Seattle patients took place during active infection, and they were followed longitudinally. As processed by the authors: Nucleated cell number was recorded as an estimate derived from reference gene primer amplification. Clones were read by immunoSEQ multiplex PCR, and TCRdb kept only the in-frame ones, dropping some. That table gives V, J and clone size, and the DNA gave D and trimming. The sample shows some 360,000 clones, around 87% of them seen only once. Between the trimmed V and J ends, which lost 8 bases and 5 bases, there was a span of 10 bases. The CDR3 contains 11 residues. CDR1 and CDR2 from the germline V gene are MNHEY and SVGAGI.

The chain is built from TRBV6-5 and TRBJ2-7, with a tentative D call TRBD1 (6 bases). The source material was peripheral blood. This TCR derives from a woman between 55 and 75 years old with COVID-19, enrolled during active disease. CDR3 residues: CASWDINEQYF. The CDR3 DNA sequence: TGTGCCAGCTGGGACATAAACGAGCAGTACTTC.